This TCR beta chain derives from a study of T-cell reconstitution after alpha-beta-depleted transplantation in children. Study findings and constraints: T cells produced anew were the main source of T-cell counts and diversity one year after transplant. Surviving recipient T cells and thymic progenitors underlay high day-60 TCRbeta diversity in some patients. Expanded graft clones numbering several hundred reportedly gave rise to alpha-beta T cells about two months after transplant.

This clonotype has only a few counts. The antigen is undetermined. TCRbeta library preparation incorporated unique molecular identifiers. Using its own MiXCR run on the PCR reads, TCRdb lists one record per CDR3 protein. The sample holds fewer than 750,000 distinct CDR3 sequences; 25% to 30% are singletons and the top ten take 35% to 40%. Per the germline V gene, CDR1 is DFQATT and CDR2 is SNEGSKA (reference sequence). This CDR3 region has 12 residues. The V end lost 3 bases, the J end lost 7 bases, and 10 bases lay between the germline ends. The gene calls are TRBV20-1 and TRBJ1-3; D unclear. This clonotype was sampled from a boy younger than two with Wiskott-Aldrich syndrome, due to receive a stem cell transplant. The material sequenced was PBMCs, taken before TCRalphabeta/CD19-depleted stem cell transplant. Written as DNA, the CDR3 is TGCAGTGCTAGTTCCCCGGGGAACACCATATATTTT. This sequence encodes CSASSPGNTIYF.